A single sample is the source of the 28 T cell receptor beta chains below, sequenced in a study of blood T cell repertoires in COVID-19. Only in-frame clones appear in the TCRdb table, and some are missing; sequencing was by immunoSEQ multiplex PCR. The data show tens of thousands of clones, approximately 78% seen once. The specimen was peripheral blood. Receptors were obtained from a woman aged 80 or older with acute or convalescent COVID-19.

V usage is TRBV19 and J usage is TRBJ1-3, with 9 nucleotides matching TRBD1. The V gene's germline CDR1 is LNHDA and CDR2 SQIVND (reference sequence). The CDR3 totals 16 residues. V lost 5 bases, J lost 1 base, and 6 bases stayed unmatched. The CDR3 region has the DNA TGTGCCAGTAGTGCATCGGGGACAGGGTCTGGAAACACCATATATTTT. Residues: CASSASGTGSGNTIYF.

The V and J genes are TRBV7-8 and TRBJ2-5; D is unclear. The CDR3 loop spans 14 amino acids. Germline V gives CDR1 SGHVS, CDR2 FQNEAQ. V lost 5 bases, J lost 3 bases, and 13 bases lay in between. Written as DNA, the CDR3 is TGTGCCAGCAGCCCTAATTCAGCGAAAGAGACCCAGTACTTC. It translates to CASSPNSAKETQYF.

CDR3 in amino acids: CASSPDRALNTEAFF. The CDR3 nucleotides are TGCGCCAGCAGCCCGGACAGGGCGCTGAACACTGAAGCTTTCTTT. The rearrangement joins TRBV5-1 to TRBJ1-1, with 8 bases that match TRBD1. The CDR3 extends over 15 amino acids. The V gene's germline CDR1 is SGHRS and CDR2 YFSETQ. The ends lost 4 bases at V and 0 bases at J; junction bases unmatched: 5.

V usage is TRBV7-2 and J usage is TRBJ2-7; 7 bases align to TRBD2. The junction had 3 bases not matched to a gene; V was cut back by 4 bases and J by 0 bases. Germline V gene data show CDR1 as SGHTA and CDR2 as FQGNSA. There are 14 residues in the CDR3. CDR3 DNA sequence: TGTGCCAGCAGCTATAGACTAGCCTCCTACGAGCAGTACTTC. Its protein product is CASSYRLASYEQYF.

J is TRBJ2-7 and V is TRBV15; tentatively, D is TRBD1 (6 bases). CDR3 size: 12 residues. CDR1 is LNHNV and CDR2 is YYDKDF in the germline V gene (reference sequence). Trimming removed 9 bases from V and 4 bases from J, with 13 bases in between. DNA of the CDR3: TGTGCCACTGGGGACATAGCTTACGAGCAGTACTTC. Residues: CATGDIAYEQYF.

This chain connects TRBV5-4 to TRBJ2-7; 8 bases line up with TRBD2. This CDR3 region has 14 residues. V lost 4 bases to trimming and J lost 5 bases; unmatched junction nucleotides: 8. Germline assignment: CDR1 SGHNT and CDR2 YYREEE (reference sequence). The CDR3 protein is CASSGGLGRNEQYF. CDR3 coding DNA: TGTGCCAGCAGCGGGGGACTAGGGCGGAACGAGCAGTACTTC.

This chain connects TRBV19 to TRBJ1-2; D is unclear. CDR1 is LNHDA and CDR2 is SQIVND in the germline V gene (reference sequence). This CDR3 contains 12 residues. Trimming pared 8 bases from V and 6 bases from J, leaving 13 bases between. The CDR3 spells CASSGVGDGYTF. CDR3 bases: TGTGCCAGTTCCGGGGTTGGGGATGGCTACACCTTC.

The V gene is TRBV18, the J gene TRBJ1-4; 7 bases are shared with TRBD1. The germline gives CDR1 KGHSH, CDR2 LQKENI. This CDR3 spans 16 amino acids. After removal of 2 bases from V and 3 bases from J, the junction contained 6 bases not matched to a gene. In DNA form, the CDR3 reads TGTGCCAGCTCACCATTGAACAGGGGTGCTAATGAAAAACTGTTTTTT. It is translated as CASSPLNRGANEKLFF.

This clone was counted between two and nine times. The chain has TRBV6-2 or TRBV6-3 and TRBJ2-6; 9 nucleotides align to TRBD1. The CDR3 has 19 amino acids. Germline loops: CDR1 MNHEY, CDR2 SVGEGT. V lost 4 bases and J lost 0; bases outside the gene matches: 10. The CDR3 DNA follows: TGTGCCAGCAGTTTTTCACCCGGGACAGGGATCTCTGGGGCCAACGTCCTGACTTTC. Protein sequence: CASSFSPGTGISGANVLTF.

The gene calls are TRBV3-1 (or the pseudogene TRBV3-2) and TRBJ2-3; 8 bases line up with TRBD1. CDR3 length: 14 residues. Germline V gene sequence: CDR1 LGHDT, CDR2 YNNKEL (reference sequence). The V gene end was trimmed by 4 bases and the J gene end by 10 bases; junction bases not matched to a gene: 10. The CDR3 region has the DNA TGTGCCAGCAGCCCCCGGACAGGGAAAAGTGCGCAGTATTTT. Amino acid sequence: CASSPRTGKSAQYF.

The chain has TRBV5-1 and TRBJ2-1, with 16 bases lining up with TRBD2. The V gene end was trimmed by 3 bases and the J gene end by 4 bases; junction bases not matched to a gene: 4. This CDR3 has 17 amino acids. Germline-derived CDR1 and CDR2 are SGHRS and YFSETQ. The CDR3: CASSSGLAGGSYNEQFF. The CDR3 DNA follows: TGCGCCAGCAGCTCGGGACTAGCGGGGGGGTCTTACAATGAGCAGTTCTTC. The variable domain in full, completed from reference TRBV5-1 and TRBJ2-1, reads KAGVTQTPRYLIKTRGQQVTLSCSPISGHRSVSWYQQTPGQGLQFLFEYFSETQRNKGNFPGRFSGRQFSNSRSEMNVSTLELGDSALYLCASSSGLAGGSYNEQFFGPGTRLTVL.

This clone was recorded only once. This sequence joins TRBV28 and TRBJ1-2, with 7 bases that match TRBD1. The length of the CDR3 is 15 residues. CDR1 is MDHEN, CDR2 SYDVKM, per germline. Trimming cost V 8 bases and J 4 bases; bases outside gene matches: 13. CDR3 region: CASLQRGRSVYGYTF. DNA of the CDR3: TGTGCCAGCCTCCAAAGGGGGCGCTCTGTCTATGGCTACACCTTC.

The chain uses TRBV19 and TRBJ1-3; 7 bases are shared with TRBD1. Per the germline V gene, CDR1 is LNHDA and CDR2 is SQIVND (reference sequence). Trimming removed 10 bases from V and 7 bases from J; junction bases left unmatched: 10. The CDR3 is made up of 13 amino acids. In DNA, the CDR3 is TGTGCCACGACAACAGGGGAATGGAACACCATATATTTT. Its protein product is CATTTGEWNTIYF.

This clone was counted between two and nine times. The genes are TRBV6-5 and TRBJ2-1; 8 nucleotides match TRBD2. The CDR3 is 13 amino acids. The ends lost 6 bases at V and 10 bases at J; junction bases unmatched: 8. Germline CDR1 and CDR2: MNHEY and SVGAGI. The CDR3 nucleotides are TGTGCCAGCAGCGGCACTAGCGGAGCCGAGCAGTTCTTC. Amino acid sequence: CASSGTSGAEQFF.

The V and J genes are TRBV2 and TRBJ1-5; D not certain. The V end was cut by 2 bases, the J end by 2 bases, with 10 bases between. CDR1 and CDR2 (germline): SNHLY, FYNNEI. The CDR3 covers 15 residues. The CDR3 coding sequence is TGTGCCAGCAGTGAAAGGGCCGGGGGCAATCAGCCCCAGCATTTT. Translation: CASSERAGGNQPQHF.

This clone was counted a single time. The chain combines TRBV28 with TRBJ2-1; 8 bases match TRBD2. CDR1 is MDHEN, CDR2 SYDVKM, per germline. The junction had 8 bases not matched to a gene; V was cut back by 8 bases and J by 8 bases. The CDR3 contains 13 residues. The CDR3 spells CASRSGGAHEQFF. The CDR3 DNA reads TGTGCCAGCCGATCCGGGGGGGCCCATGAGCAGTTCTTC. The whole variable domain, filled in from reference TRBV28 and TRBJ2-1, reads DVKVTQSSRYLVKRTGEKVFLECVQDMDHENMFWYRQDPGLGLRLIYFSYDVKMKEKGDIPEGYSVSREKKERFSLILESASTNQTSMYLCASRSGGAHEQFFGPGTRLTVL.

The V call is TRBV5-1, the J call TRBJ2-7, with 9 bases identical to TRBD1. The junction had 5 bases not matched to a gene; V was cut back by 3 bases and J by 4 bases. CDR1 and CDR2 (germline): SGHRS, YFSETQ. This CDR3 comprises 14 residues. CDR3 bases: TGCGCCAGCAGCTCGACAGGGGGTCTATACGAGCAGTACTTC. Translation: CASSSTGGLYEQYF.

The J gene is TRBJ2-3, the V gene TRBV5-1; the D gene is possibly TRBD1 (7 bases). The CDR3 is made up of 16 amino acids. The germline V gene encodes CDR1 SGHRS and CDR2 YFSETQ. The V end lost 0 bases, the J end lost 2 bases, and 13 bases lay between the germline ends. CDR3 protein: CASSLVAGGTTDTQYF. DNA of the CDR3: TGCGCCAGCAGCTTGGTGGCAGGGGGGACCACAGATACGCAGTATTTT.

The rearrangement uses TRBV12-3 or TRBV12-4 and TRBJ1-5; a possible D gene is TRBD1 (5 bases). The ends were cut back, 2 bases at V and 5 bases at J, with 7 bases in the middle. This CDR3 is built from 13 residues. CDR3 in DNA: TGTGCCAGCAGTTTAAGGGGTTATCAGCCCCAGCATTTT. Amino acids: CASSLRGYQPQHF.

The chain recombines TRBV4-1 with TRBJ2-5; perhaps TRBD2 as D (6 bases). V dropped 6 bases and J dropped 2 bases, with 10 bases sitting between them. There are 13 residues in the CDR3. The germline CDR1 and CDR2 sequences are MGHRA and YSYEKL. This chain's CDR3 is CASSRGGQETQYF. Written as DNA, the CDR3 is TGCGCCAGCAGTCGTGGGGGGCAAGAGACCCAGTACTTC.

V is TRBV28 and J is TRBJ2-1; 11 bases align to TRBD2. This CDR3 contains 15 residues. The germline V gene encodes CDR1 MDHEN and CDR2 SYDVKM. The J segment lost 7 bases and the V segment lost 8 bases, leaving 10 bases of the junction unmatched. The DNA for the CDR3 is TGTGCCAGCGGGGGTAGCGGGAGGGAAAGGAATGAGCAGTTCTTC. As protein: CASGGSGRERNEQFF.

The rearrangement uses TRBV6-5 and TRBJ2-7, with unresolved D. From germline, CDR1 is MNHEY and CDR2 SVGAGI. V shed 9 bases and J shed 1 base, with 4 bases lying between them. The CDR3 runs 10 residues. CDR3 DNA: TGTGCCAGTAAATCCTACGAGCAGTACTTC. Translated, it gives CASKSYEQYF.

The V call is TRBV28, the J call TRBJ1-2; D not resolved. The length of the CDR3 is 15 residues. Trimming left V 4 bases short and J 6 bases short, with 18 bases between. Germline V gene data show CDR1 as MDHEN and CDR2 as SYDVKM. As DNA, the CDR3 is TGTGCCAGCAGTTCTCCAGCGGCCGCAAAAGATGGCTACACCTTC. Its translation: CASSSPAAAKDGYTF.

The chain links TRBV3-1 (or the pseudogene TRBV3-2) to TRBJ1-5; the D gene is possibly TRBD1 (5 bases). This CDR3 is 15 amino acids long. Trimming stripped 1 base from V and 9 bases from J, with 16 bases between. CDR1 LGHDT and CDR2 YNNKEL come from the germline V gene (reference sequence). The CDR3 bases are TGTGCCAGCAGCCAAGCTTTGGGAGGGGTGTGGCCCCAGCATTTT. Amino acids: CASSQALGGVWPQHF.

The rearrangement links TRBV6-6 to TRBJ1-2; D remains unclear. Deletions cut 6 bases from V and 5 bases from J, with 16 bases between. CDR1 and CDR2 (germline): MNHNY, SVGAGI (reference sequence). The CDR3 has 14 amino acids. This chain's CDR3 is CASRPAVTYYGYTF. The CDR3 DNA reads TGTGCCAGCAGGCCAGCGGTCACCTATTATGGCTACACCTTC.

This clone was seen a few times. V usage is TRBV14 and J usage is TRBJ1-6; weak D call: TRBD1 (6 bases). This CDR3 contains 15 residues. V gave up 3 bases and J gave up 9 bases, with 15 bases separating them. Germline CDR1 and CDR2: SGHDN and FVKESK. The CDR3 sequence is CASSQDDRPSSPLHF. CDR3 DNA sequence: TGTGCCAGCAGCCAGGACGACAGGCCCAGTTCACCCCTCCACTTT.

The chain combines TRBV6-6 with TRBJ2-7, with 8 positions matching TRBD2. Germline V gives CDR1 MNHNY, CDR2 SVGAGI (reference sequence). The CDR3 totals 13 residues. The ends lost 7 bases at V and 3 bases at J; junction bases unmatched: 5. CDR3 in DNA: TGTGCCAGCACCTCGAGCGGGAGCTACGAGCAGTACTTC. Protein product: CASTSSGSYEQYF.

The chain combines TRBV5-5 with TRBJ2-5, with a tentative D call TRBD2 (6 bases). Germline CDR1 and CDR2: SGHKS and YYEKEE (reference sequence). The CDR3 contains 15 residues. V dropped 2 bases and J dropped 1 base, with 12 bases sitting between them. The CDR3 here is CASSLWRGAQETQYF. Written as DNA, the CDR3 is TGTGCCAGCAGCTTATGGCGGGGAGCCCAAGAGACCCAGTACTTC.